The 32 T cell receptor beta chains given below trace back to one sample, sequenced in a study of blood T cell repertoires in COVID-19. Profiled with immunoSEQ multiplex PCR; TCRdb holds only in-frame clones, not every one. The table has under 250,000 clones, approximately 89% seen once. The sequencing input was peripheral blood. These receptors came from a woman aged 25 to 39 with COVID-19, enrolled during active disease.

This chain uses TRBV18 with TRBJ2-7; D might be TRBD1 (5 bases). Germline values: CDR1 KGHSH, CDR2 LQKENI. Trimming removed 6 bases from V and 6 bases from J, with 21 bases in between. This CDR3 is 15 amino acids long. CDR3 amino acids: CASSPNELGLAEQYV. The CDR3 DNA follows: TGTGCCAGCTCGCCAAATGAATTGGGGCTCGCCGAGCAGTACGTC.

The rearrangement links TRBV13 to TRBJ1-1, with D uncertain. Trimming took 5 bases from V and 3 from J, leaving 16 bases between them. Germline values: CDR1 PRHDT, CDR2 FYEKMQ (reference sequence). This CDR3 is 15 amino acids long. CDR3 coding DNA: TGTGCCAGCAGCCCTCGCGGGGAGAGGGACACTGAAGCTTTCTTT. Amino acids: CASSPRGERDTEAFF.

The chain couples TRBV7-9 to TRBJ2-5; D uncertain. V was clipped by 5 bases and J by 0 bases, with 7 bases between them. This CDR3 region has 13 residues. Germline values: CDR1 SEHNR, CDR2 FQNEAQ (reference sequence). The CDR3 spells CASSVSHQETQYF. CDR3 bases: TGTGCCAGCAGCGTCAGTCACCAAGAGACCCAGTACTTC. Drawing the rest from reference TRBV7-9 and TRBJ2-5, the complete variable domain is DTGVSQNPRHKITKRGQNVTFRCDPISEHNRLYWYRQTLGQGPEFLTYFQNEAQLEKSRLLSDRFSAERPKGSFSTLEIQRTEQGDSAMYLCASSVSHQETQYFGPGTRLLVL.

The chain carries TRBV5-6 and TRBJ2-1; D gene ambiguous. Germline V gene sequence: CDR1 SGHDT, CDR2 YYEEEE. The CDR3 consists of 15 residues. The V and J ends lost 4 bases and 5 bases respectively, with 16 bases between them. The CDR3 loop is CASSRSPSQHNEQFF. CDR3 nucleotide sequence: TGTGCCAGCAGCCGTTCCCCTTCACAACACAATGAGCAGTTCTTC.

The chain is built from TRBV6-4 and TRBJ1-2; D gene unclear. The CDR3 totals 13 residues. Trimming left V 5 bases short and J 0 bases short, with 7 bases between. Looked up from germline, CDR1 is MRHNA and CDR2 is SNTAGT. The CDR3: CASSRGTNYGYTF. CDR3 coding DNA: TGTGCCAGCAGTCGCGGGACTAACTATGGCTACACCTTC.

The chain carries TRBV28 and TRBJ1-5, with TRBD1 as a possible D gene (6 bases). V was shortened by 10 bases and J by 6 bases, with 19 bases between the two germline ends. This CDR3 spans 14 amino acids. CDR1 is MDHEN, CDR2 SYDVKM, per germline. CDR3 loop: CATRAGGSTQPQHF. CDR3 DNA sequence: TGTGCCACCCGAGCGGGGGGCTCGACTCAGCCCCAGCATTTT. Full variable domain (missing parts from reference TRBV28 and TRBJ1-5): DVKVTQSSRYLVKRTGEKVFLECVQDMDHENMFWYRQDPGLGLRLIYFSYDVKMKEKGDIPEGYSVSREKKERFSLILESASTNQTSMYLCATRAGGSTQPQHFGDGTRLSIL.

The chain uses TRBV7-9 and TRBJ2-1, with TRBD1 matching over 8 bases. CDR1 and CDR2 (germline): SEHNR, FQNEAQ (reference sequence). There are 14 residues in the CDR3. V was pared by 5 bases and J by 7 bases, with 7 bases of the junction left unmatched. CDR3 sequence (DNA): TGTGCCAGCAGCCAAGACAGGGGCTGGAATGAGCAGTTCTTC. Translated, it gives CASSQDRGWNEQFF.

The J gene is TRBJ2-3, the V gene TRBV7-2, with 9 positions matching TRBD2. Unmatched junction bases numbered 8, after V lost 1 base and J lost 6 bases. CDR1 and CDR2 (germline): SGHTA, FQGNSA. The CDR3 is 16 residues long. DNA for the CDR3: TGTGCCAGCAGCTTAGAGGGACGGCGGGGGGGGGATACGCAGTATTTT. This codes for CASSLEGRRGGDTQYF.

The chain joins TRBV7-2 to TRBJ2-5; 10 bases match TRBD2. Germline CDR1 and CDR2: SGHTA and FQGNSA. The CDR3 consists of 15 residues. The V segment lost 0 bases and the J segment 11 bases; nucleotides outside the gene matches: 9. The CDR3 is CASSLAGLAGEPQYF. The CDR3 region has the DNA TGTGCCAGCAGCTTAGCGGGCCTAGCGGGAGAGCCACAGTACTTC. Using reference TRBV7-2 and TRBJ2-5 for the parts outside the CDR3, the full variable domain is GAGVSQSPSNKVTEKGKDVELRCDPISGHTALYWYRQSLGQGLEFLIYFQGNSAPDKSGLPSDRFSAERTGGSVSTLTIQRTQQEDSAVYLCASSLAGLAGEPQYFGPGTRLLVL.

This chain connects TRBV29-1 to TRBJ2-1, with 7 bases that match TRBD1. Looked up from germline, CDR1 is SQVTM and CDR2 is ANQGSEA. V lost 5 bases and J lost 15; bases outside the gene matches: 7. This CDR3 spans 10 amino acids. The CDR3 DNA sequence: TGCAGCGTTATGGACAGGTTAATGTTCTTC. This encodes CSVMDRLMFF.

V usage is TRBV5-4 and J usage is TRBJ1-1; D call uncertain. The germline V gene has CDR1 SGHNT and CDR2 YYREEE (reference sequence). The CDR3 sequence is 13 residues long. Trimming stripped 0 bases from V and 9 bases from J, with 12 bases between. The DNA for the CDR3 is TGTGCCAGCAGCTTGGAAAGCCACCTGAAAGCTTTCTTT. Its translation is CASSLESHLKAFF.

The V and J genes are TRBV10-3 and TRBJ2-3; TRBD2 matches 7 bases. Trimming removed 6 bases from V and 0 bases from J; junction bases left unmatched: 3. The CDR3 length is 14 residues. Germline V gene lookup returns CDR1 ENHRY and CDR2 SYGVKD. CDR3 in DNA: TGTGCCATCAGCCGACTAGCCAGCACAGATACGCAGTATTTT. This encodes CAISRLASTDTQYF.

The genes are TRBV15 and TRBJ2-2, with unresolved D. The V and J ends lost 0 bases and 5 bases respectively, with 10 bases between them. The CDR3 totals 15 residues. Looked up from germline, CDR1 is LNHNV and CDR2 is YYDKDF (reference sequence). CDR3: CATSREAGVTGELFF. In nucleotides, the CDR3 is TGTGCCACCAGCAGAGAGGCAGGCGTTACCGGGGAGCTGTTTTTT.

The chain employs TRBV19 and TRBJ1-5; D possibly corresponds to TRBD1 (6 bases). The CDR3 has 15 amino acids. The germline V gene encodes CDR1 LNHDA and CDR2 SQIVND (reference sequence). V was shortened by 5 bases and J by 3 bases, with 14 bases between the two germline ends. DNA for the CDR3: TGTGCCAGTAGTCAGGTGGACAGTTTCAATCAGCCCCAGCATTTT. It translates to CASSQVDSFNQPQHF.

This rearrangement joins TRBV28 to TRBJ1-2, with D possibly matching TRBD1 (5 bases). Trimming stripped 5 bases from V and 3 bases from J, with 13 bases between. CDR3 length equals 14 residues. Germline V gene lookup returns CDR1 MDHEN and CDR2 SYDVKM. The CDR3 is CASSEGRGDYGYTF. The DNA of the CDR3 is TGTGCCAGCAGTGAAGGACGGGGGGACTATGGCTACACCTTC.

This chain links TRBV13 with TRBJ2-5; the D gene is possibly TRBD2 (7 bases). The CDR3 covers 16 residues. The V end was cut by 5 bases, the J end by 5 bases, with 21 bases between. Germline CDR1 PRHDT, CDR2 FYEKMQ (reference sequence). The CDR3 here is CASSTGGGGGAETQYF. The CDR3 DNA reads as TGTGCCAGCAGCACCGGAGGGGGTGGGGGGGCCGAGACCCAGTACTTC.

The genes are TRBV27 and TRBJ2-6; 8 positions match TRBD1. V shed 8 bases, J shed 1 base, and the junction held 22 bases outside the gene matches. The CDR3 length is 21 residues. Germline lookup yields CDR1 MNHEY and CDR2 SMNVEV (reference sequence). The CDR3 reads CASGDRGLRSRGESGANVLTF. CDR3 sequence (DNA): TGTGCCAGCGGTGACAGGGGCCTAAGGTCCCGGGGAGAATCTGGGGCCAACGTCCTGACTTTC.

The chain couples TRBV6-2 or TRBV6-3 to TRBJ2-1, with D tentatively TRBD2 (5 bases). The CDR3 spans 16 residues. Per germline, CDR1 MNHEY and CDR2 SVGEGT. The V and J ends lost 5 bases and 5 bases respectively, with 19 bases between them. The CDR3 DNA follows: TGTGCCAGCAGTCGCTACACTAGACCCAGCCACAATGAGCAGTTCTTC. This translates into CASSRYTRPSHNEQFF.

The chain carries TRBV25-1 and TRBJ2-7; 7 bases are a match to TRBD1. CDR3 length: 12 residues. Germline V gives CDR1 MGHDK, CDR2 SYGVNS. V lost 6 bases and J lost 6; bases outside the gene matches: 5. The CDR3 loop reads CASSQTGVEQYF. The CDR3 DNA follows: TGTGCCAGCAGCCAAACAGGGGTCGAGCAGTACTTC.

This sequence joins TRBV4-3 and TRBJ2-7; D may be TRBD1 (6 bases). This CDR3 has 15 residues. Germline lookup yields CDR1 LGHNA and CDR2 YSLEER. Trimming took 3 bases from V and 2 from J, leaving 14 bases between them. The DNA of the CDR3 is TGCGCCAGCAGCCACGTTCGGACAGCCACCTACGAGCAGTACTTC. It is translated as CASSHVRTATYEQYF.

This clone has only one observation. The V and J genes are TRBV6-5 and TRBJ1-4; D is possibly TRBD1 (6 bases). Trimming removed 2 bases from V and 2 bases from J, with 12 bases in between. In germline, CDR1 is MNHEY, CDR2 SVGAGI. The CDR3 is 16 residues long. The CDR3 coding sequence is TGTGCCAGCAGTTACGGGGGCGCGTGGACTAATGAAAAACTGTTTTTT. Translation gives CASSYGGAWTNEKLFF.

In DNA, the CDR3 is TGTGCCAGCAGCTTGATGGCAGGGGGCTATAATTCACCCCTCCACTTT. Its translation is CASSLMAGGYNSPLHF. This chain uses TRBV5-6 with TRBJ1-6, with TRBD1 matching over 7 bases. The J segment lost 3 bases and the V segment lost 1 base, leaving 4 bases of the junction unmatched. Germline-derived CDR1 and CDR2 are SGHDT and YYEEEE. There are 16 residues in the CDR3.

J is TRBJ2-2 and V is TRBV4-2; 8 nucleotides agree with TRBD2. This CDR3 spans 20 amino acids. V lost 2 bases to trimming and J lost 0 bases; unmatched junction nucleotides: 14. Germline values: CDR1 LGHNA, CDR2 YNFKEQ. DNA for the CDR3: TGTGCCAGCAGCCAACCTTGGCCCTCACCGGGACTAGCGAACACCGGGGAGCTGTTTTTT. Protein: CASSQPWPSPGLANTGELFF.

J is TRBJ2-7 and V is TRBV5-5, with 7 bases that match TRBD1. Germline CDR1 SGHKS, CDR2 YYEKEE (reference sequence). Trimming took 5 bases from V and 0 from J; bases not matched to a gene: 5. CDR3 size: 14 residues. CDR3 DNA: TGTGCCAGCAGTATGACAGGGCACTCCTACGAGCAGTACTTC. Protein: CASSMTGHSYEQYF.

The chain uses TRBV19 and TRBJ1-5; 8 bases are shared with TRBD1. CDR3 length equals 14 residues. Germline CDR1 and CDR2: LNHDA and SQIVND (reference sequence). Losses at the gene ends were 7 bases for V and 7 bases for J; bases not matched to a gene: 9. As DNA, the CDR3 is TGTGCCAGTATGAACACAGGGGGGCAGCAGCCCCAGCATTTT. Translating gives CASMNTGGQQPQHF.

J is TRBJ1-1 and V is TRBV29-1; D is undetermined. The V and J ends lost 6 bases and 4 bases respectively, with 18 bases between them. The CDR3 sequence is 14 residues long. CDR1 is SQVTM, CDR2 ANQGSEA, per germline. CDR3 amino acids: CSVRRILGSTEAFF. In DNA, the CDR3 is TGCAGCGTCCGCCGGATCCTCGGGAGCACTGAAGCTTTCTTT.

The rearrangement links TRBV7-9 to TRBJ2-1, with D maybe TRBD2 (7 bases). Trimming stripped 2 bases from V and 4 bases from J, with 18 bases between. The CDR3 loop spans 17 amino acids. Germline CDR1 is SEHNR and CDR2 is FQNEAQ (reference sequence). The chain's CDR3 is CASSLISRGPLYNEQFF. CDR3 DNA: TGTGCCAGCAGCTTAATATCGCGGGGGCCATTATACAATGAGCAGTTCTTC.

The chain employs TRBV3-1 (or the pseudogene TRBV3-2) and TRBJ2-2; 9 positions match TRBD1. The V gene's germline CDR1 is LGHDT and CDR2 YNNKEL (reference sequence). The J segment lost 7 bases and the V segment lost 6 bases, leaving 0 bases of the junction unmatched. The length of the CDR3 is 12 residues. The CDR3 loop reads CASRTGGGELFF. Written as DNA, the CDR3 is TGTGCCAGCAGGACAGGGGGCGGGGAGCTGTTTTTT.

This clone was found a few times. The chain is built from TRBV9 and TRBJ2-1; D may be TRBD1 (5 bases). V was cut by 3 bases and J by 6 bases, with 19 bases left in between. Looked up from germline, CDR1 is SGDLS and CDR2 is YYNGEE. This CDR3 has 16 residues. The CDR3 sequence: CASSDGTVSQGNEQFF. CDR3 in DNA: TGTGCCAGCAGCGATGGAACAGTTAGCCAGGGCAATGAGCAGTTCTTC. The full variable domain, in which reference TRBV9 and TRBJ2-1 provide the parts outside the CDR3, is DSGVTQTPKHLITATGQRVTLRCSPRSGDLSVYWYQQSLDQGLQFLIQYYNGEERAKGNILERFSAQQFPDLHSELNLSSLELGDSALYFCASSDGTVSQGNEQFFGPGTRLTVL.

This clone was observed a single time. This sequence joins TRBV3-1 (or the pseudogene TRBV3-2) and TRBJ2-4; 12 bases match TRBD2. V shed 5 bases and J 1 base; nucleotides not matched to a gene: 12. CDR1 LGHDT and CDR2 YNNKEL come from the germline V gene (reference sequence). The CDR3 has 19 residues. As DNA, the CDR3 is TGTGCCAGCAGCTCGGGACTAGCGGGCGCCCTGGTGGCCAAAAACATTCAGTACTTC. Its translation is CASSSGLAGALVAKNIQYF.

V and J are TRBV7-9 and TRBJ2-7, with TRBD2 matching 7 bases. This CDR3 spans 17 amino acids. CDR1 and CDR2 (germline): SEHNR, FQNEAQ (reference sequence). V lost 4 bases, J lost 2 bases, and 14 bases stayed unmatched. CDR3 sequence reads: CASSSAGAGDSPYEQYV. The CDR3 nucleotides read TGTGCCAGCAGCTCCGCTGGTGCGGGGGACTCCCCCTACGAGCAGTACGTC.

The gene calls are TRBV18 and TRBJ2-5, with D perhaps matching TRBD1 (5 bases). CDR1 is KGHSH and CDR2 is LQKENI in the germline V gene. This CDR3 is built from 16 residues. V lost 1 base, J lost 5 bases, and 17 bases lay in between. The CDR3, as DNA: TGTGCCAGCTCACCACGTGGACAACTCAGGCAGGAGACCCAGTACTTC. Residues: CASSPRGQLRQETQYF.